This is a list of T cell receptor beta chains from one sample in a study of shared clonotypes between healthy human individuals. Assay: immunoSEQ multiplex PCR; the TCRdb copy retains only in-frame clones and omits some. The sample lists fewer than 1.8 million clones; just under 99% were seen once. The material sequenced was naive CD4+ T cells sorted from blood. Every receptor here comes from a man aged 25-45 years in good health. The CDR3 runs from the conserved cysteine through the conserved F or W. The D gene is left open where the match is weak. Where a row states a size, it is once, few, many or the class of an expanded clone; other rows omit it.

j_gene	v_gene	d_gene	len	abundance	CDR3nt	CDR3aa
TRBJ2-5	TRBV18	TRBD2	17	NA	TGTGCCAGCTCACCAGGGGCCGGGACTAGCGGCATGGAGACCCAGTACTTC	CASSPGAGTSGMETQYF
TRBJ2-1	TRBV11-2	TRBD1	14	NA	TGTGCCAGCAGCTTACGGACCCGGACAGGGTGGCAGTTCTTC	CASSLRTRTGWQFF
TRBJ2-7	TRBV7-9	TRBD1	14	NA	TGTGCCAGCAGACCAACAGGGGGCTCGGGCGAGCAGTACTTC	CASRPTGGSGEQYF
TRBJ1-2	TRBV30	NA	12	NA	TGTGCCTGGGGGGGACACGTCCATGGCTACACCTTC	CAWGGHVHGYTF
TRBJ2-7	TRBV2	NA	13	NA	TGTGCCAGCGAGGCTGGAGGAGGTCTCGAGCAGTACTTC	CASEAGGGLEQYF
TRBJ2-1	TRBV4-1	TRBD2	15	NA	TGCGCCAGCAGCCAGCCCGGGAGGTCCTACAATGAGCAGTTCTTC	CASSQPGRSYNEQFF
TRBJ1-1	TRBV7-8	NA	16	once	TGTGCCAGCAGCCCTGGAGGTTGGGCCCTGAACACTGAAGCTTTCTTT	CASSPGGWALNTEAFF
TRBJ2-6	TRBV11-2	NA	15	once	TGTGCCAGCAGACCCAGGGGTGCTGGGGCCAACGTCCTGACTTTC	CASRPRGAGANVLTF
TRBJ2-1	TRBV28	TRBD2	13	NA	TGTGCCAGCAGTTCGGGACTAGCGGGACCCCAGTTCTTC	CASSSGLAGPQFF
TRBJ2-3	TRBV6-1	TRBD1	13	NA	TGTGCCGTACAGGGGGAAGATATAGATACGCAGTATTTT	CAVQGEDIDTQYF
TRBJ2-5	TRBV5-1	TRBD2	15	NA	TGCGCCAGCAGCTTGTATCGGGGGGGAGTGGAGACCCAGTACTTC	CASSLYRGGVETQYF
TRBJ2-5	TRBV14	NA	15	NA	TGTGCCAGCAGCCAAGGTGTTACTTTCCAAGAGACCCAGTACTTC	CASSQGVTFQETQYF
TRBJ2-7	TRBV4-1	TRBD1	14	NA	TGCGCCAGCAGCCCGGACAGGGGCTCCTACGAGCAGTACTTC	CASSPDRGSYEQYF
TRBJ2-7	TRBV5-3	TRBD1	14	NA	TGTGCCAGAAGCGTCCGAGACAGGGGGAAAAAGCAGTACTTC	CARSVRDRGKKQYF
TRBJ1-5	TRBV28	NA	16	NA	TGTGCCAGCAGTCCTACTCTCGGTCACGCAAATCAGCCCCAGCATTTT	CASSPTLGHANQPQHF
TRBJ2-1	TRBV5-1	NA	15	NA	TGCGCCAGCAGCCAGGCAGGTTTCTCCTACAATGAGCAGTTCTTC	CASSQAGFSYNEQFF
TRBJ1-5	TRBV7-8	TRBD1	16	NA	TGTGCCAGCAGCTCAGGAGACAGGGGTTACGATCAGCCCCAGCATTTT	CASSSGDRGYDQPQHF
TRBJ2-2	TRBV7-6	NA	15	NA	TGTGCCAGCAGCTTTTATCCACCCAGTACCGGGGAGCTGTTTTTT	CASSFYPPSTGELFF
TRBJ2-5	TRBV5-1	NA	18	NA	TGCGCCAGCAGCTTGCACCCCGTCGGGGTTCCGGGGTCGGAGACCCAGTACTTC	CASSLHPVGVPGSETQYF
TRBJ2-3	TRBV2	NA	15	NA	TGTGCCAGCAGGTCTCCGGGACAACTCACAGATACGCAGTATTTT	CASRSPGQLTDTQYF
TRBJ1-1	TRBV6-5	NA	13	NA	TGTGCCAGCAGATTAAGGGGAGATACTGAAGCTTTCTTT	CASRLRGDTEAFF
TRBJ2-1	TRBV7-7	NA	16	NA	TGTGCTAGCAGCTCGGGACTGACGACGCCTTACAATGAGCAGTTCTTC	CASSSGLTTPYNEQFF
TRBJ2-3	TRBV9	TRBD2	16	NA	TGTGCCAGCAGCTTTGGGACTAGCGGTTACACAGATACGCAGTATTTT	CASSFGTSGYTDTQYF
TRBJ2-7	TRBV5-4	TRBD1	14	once	TGTGCCAGCAGCTTCCCCGGGACAGGGAACGAGCAGTACTTC	CASSFPGTGNEQYF
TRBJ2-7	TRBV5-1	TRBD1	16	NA	TGCGCCAGCAGCCTGACCGGGACAGGGGTCTACTACGAGCAGTACTTC	CASSLTGTGVYYEQYF
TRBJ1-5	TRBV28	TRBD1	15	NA	TGTGCCAGCAGCCTCCCGACAGGGAGGAATGAGCCCCAGCATTTT	CASSLPTGRNEPQHF